The source of this T cell receptor (beta chain) is a study of cytomegalovirus exposure and HLA in healthy donors. 13 Jbeta primers and 60 Vbeta primers were used for the PCR. Profiling relied on immunoSEQ multiplex PCR, and the TCRdb table lists in-frame clones only, not all of them. This sample carries some 120,000 clones, roughly four fifths of them seen once, and the ten largest clones take around 10%. The CDR3 extends over 14 amino acids. Trimming took 0 bases from V and 4 from J; bases not matched to a gene: 3. Germline V gene sequence: CDR1 SGHDT, CDR2 YYEEEE. The specimen sequenced was PBMCs. The chain is built from TRBV5-6 and TRBJ1-2, with 7 bases identical to TRBD1. This TCR was recovered from a male donor in good health and CMV-seropositive. As DNA, the CDR3 is TGTGCCAGCAGCTTGGGACAGGGCGTCTATGGCTACACCTTC. This gives the protein CASSLGQGVYGYTF.